This entry is about one TCR beta chain. Its matching antigen is unknown. RNA, once extracted, was reverse transcribed into cDNA for use as the sequencing template. Repertoires were generated with immunoSEQ multiplex PCR, while TCRdb's copy carries only in-frame clones and drops some. The sample consists of fewer than 150,000 clones, 65% to 90% of them appearing once. Stated treatment: oral pan-JAK inhibitor, 5-10 mg twice daily. Cell sorting on a FACSAria was used to separate CD4+ and CD8+ T cells from the PBMCs. The data are from a study of CD8+ T cells in alopecia areata. Study-level findings and limits: Patients displayed less clarity in TCR sharing than mice, a finding possibly related to HLA. Scalp clonality dropped significantly under tofacitinib, as did expanded CD8+ top-100 clones.

This clonotype originated in a human donor with alopecia areata. The material was CD8+ T cells sorted from blood, obtained at week 4, from a patient treated with tofacitinib.

CDR3 protein: CASHLLVRGITDTQYF. CDR3 in DNA: TGTGCAAGCCATCTCCTTGTCAGGGGTATCACAGATACGCAGTATTTT. J is TRBJ2-3 and V is TRBV12-2; TRBD1, the D gene given by the table, was not confirmed from the DNA. TRBV12-2 is reported as a pseudogene. This CDR3 region has 16 residues.